This TCR beta chain appears in the sequencing data of a study of vaccination effects on CD4 cells after COVID-19. Study context: Before sequencing took place, the ViraFEST assay used viral peptide pools to expand antigen-specific CD4+ T cells. Post-vaccine sampling took place a median of 72 days after the second dose.

Of note for this clone: Antigen: not known.

Upon completion of 10 days in culture, CD4+ T cells were isolated. The person acquired a PCR-confirmed SARS-CoV-2 infection between March and December 2020. It was two doses of either the BNT162b2 or mRNA-1273 vaccine that participants received. Days 3 and 7 were when half the medium was replaced with IL-2 medium. Produced via immunoSEQ multiplex PCR; TCRdb's table is partial and in-frame only. The data hold some 50,000 clones, with 65% to 80% observed a single time. CDR1 is SGHTA, CDR2 FQGNSA, per germline. CDR3 length: 16 residues. V was trimmed by 0 bases and J by 5 bases, leaving 11 bases between them. Study results and caveats: The study found marked clonal contraction of infection- and vaccine-induced clones late after vaccination.

The starting material was CD4+ T cells from PBMCs cultured without peptide, obtained after COVID-19 vaccination. The V gene is TRBV7-2, the J gene TRBJ1-6; maybe TRBD1 (5 bases). This receptor was obtained from a human donor who had a prior SARS-CoV-2 infection. The CDR3 protein is CASSLAWGMDNSPLHF. The CDR3 DNA reads TGTGCCAGCAGCTTAGCGTGGGGGATGGATAATTCACCCCTCCACTTT.